The present entry profiles one TCR beta chain with its context. Data came from immunoSEQ multiplex PCR; TCRdb stores just in-frame clones and leaves some out. There are 100,000 to 150,000 clones in the sample; around 90% occur only once, and 1% to 1.4% lies in the top ten. This CDR3 region has 16 residues. With 2 bases removed from V and 1 base from J, the gap between germline ends came to 13 bases. Germline-derived CDR1 and CDR2 are KGHSH and LQKENI. These data come from a study of T cell responses to AZD1222 COVID-19 vaccine. The source is an adult who received the AZD1222 COVID-19 vaccine. The genes are TRBV18 and TRBJ2-3; possible D gene TRBD1, 5 bases. The material sequenced was peripheral blood, taken 28 days after the second AZD1222 dose. CDR3 in amino acids: CASSPSGLSRTDTQYF. The DNA for the CDR3 is TGTGCCAGCTCACCATCAGGGCTATCCCGCACAGATACGCAGTATTTT.